What follows describes a single T cell receptor beta chain. The antigen this receptor binds is unknown. No clone much larger than this one lies a single base away; base qualities are absent. Here V drops 3 bases and J drops 4 bases, and the junction holds 10 bases not matched to any gene. The germline V gene supplies CDR1 KGHSH and CDR2 LQKENI. Taken from cysteine to phenylalanine, the CDR3 has 16 residues. Here the CDR3 DNA is all that survives: 48 bases in frame from base 1. This sample was taken from a study of blood T cell repertoires in COVID-19 (dated by TCRdb to the early 2020s). Regarding the complete study: Collaborator samples came from the United States, Italy and Spain and covered acute and convalescent phases of COVID-19. The material from the prospective study consisted of cDNA or gDNA derived from T cells, B-cell-depleted T cells, or PBMCs. Subjects who had been exposed to COVID-19, were actively infected with it, or had recovered from it provided the deeply sampled blood TCRbeta repertoires that made up the dataset. A freely available public database, intended as a resource for researchers studying the immune response to SARS-CoV-2, is where the repertoires were released. Samples came from the ongoing ImmuneRACE study (first 160 participants) plus 1,254 subjects from 6 global collaborators. A de-identified subject ID, COVID-19 status, age in years and sex were almost always included in the sample metadata. Where HLA class I and class II types were available, the types were taken from metadata supplied by the sample provider, not from assay-based typing. General study outcomes and caveats: The quantity of clinical and demographic metadata differed by source and by participant and was supplied without curation.

In Seattle, one collaborating source enrolled patients while the infection was active and tracked those patients longitudinally over the course of disease. The collaborating institutions used their own protocols to collect whole blood in K2EDTA tubes. For TCRbeta analysis, collaborators shipped samples as frozen whole blood, isolated PBMCs, or DNA extracted from either of those sample types. The immunoSEQ Assay, a bias-controlled multiplex PCR, was used to amplify TCRbeta CDR3 regions from genomic DNA. Under the source paper's analysis protocol: The number of nucleated cells in each sample was estimated by amplification of reference gene primers within the assay. To quantify the absolute abundance of each unique TCRbeta CDR3 rearrangement, sequence reads were collapsed and filtered. Productive Simpson clonality was computed per sample as the square root of Simpson's diversity index over productive rearrangements. In its TCRdb copy, this immuneACCESS table keeps in-frame sequences only and misses some clones. Where compared with another copy, unresolved V genes explain less than half of these, and the others have no known cause. The V and J calls and clone size are taken from that table; D and trimming were inferred from the DNA. Recorded for this sample are some 190,000 clones; roughly 80% of them occurred a single time. Together, the top ten hold more than 9.5% of the sample.

The sequenced sample consisted of peripheral blood. This chain is built from TRBV18 and TRBJ2-5; the junction holds 8 bases that match TRBD2. The receptor's source is a middle-aged woman with COVID-19, enrolled during active disease. The nucleotides read TGTGCCAGCTCACCGAGGAGCGGGAGCGGATTAGAGACCCAGTACTTC. This sequence encodes CASSPRSGSGLETQYF.